The present entry profiles one TCR beta chain with its context. The antigen is undetermined. The repertoire was sequenced with immunoSEQ multiplex PCR; TCRdb's copy has only in-frame clones and lacks some. The repertoire has under 90,000 clones, approximately 91% of them found once; the top ten carry 2.5% to 3.5%. This specimen belongs to a study of identifying expanded T cells in peripheral blood. Study-level results: Two-week clone count variance significantly increased as total template count grew.

Sequenced material: blood. The sequence came from a person aged 18-70 years in good health.

CDR3 bases: TGTGCCAGCAGGGCAGGGGGCCGCTCTGGAAACACCATATATTTT. It codes for CASRAGGRSGNTIYF. The gene calls are TRBV6-1 and TRBJ1-3, with TRBD1 matching over 8 bases. The germline CDR1 and CDR2 sequences are MNHNS and SASEGT. The CDR3 loop spans 15 amino acids. Unmatched junction bases numbered 4, after V lost 6 bases and J lost 0 bases.